This T cell receptor (beta chain) is from a study of OX40 agonist ivuxolimab in advanced cancers. About the research overall: With ivuxolimab, an agonistic anti-OX40 (CD134) antibody, patients were treated. Each dose-escalation patient presented with hepatocellular carcinoma, melanoma, renal cell or head and neck cancer. Ivuxolimab, which patients received intravenously every 2 weeks, was dosed at 0.01 to 10 mg/kg. Regarding the study as a whole: Expanded clones were, on average, more numerous among CD8+ T cells than CD4+.

Germline V gene lookup returns CDR1 SGHDN and CDR2 FVKESK. This CDR3 region has 20 residues. Trimming shortened V by 1 base and J by 4 bases, and 29 bases separated the two germline ends. Produced via immunoSEQ multiplex PCR; TCRdb's table is partial and in-frame only. The sample includes tens of thousands of clones, 87% of them seen just once. As regards this clone: Antigen specificity is unknown.

Material: CD4+ or CD8+ T cells sorted from blood, obtained in a trial of the OX40 agonist ivuxolimab. The sequence was obtained from an adult with an advanced solid tumor such as melanoma, head and neck, liver or kidney cancer. The chain has TRBV14 and TRBJ2-7; TRBD2 might be the D (7 bases). The CDR3 spells CASSQGHGGLADSYWYEQYF. The CDR3 DNA reads TGTGCCAGCAGCCAAGGTCACGGGGGCCTAGCGGATTCATACTGGTACGAGCAGTACTTC.